These T cell receptor beta chains were read from a single sample in a study of control samples from healthy donors and cancer patients. Sequencing was performed with immunoSEQ multiplex PCR; in TCRdb, only in-frame clones are kept and a portion is missing. Of approximately 94,000 clones in the sample, 86% were seen once. Specimen: blood. The receptors stem from a woman between 50 and 59 years old in good health. The CDR3 runs from the conserved cysteine through the conserved F or W. The D gene is left open where the match is weak. Only part of the rows carry a size: once, few, many, or a class if the clone is expanded.

DNA: TGTGCCAGCAGCTCACTAGTAGGGTCCTATAATTCACCCCTCCACTTT
CDR3: CASSSLVGSYNSPLHF
J: TRBJ1-6
D: .
V: TRBV5-6
size: .

DNA: TGTGCCAGCAGCCCCGCCGCAGGTGTAAGATACGAGCAGTACTTC
CDR3: CASSPAAGVRYEQYF
J: TRBJ2-7
D: .
V: TRBV11-2
size: .

DNA: TGTGCCAGCAGTCCAACTAAACGCGACTACTATGGCTACACCTTC
CDR3: CASSPTKRDYYGYTF
J: TRBJ1-2
D: .
V: TRBV6-6
size: .

DNA: TGTGCCAGCAGCACCGGACTGTCGAGAGAGACCCAGTACTTC
CDR3: CASSTGLSRETQYF
J: TRBJ2-5
D: .
V: TRBV5-5
size: .

DNA: TGTGCCAGCACCAACAGGGGGCGCGTCGAGCAGTACTTC
CDR3: CASTNRGRVEQYF
J: TRBJ2-7
D: TRBD1
V: TRBV12-3/TRBV12-4
size: few

DNA: TGTGCCAGCAGTTTAGGGGGTTATGAAAAACTGTTTTTT
CDR3: CASSLGGYEKLFF
J: TRBJ1-4
D: .
V: TRBV12-3/TRBV12-4
size: .

DNA: TGTGCCAGCAGCTCGCGGTTGGGGATCTATGGCTACACCTTC
CDR3: CASSSRLGIYGYTF
J: TRBJ1-2
D: .
V: TRBV28
size: .

DNA: TGCGCCAGCAGCTTGGGAGGTCTCTTGACTATGTACTTC
CDR3: CASSLGGLLTMYF
J: TRBJ2-5
D: .
V: TRBV5-1
size: medium-sized

DNA: TGTGCCAGCAGCAAACTGGACACCTCATGGGAGACCCAGTACTTC
CDR3: CASSKLDTSWETQYF
J: TRBJ2-5
D: .
V: TRBV5-6
size: .

DNA: TGTGCCACCAGCTCGGAACAGGGAGCTTTCTTT
CDR3: CATSSEQGAFF
J: TRBJ1-1
D: .
V: TRBV15
size: .

DNA: TGTGCTAGTGGTTTGGCCCGACTAGCGGGAACCTACAATGAGCAGTTCTTC
CDR3: CASGLARLAGTYNEQFF
J: TRBJ2-1
D: TRBD2
V: TRBV12-5
size: .

DNA: TGTGCTAGTGGTCCAAGGATGAACACTGAAGCTTTCTTT
CDR3: CASGPRMNTEAFF
J: TRBJ1-1
D: .
V: TRBV12-5
size: .

DNA: TGTGCCAGCATCCCCGGTTACACAGATACGCAGTATTTT
CDR3: CASIPGYTDTQYF
J: TRBJ2-3
D: .
V: TRBV11-2
size: .

DNA: TGTGCCAGCAGTTACACAGGGACAACAACAGATACGCAGTATTTT
CDR3: CASSYTGTTTDTQYF
J: TRBJ2-3
D: .
V: TRBV6-2/TRBV6-3
size: .

DNA: TGTGCCAGCAGAACGGGAACCTATAATTCACCCCTCCACTTT
CDR3: CASRTGTYNSPLHF
J: TRBJ1-6
D: .
V: TRBV28
size: .

DNA: TGTGCCAGCAGCCGGGACAGGGCATCCTACGAGCAGTACTTC
CDR3: CASSRDRASYEQYF
J: TRBJ2-7
D: TRBD1
V: TRBV11-2
size: few

DNA: TGTGCCAGCAGCCCGCGGACAGGGCCGGACTATGGCTACACCTTC
CDR3: CASSPRTGPDYGYTF
J: TRBJ1-2
D: TRBD1
V: TRBV9
size: .

DNA: TGTGCCAGCTCACCCGCCAGAAGCACAGATACGCAGTATTTT
CDR3: CASSPARSTDTQYF
J: TRBJ2-3
D: .
V: TRBV18
size: .

DNA: TGTGCCAGCAGCCAACTTCGGGGGGCTAATGAAAAACTGTTTTTT
CDR3: CASSQLRGANEKLFF
J: TRBJ1-4
D: .
V: TRBV4-2
size: .

DNA: TGCGCCAGCAGCCGCCCCCTCAGGGTAGGGGCTGATGGCTACACCTTC
CDR3: CASSRPLRVGADGYTF
J: TRBJ1-2
D: .
V: TRBV4-1
size: few

DNA: TGTGCCAGCAGCTTAGCGATACAATCCACCATATATTTT
CDR3: CASSLAIQSTIYF
J: TRBJ1-3
D: .
V: TRBV7-9
size: .

DNA: TGTGCCAGCAGCAAAGATATTAAGCCCCTCTACGAGCAGTACTTC
CDR3: CASSKDIKPLYEQYF
J: TRBJ2-7
D: .
V: TRBV21-1
size: .

DNA: TGTGCCAGCAGCTCAGGAAGCTTTATTTACAATGAGCAGTTCTTC
CDR3: CASSSGSFIYNEQFF
J: TRBJ2-1
D: .
V: TRBV7-2
size: .

DNA: TGTGCCAGCAGTTTATCGGCGGGGACCGAACTGTTTTTT
CDR3: CASSLSAGTELFF
J: TRBJ1-4
D: .
V: TRBV12-3/TRBV12-4
size: .

DNA: TGTGCCACCTCTCTATCTGGTGGAAGCACTGAAGCTTTCTTT
CDR3: CATSLSGGSTEAFF
J: TRBJ1-1
D: .
V: TRBV2
size: .

DNA: TGTGCCAGCAGCGTAGTTAGGGCGGCCAAAAACATTCAGTACTTC
CDR3: CASSVVRAAKNIQYF
J: TRBJ2-4
D: .
V: TRBV9
size: .

DNA: TGTGCCAGCAGCTTATATACCCCTGGAGGGAATGGTGAGCAGTTCTTC
CDR3: CASSLYTPGGNGEQFF
J: TRBJ2-1
D: .
V: TRBV7-3
size: .

DNA: TGTGCCAGCAGCCCCAGTGCAACTAATGAAAAACTGTTTTTT
CDR3: CASSPSATNEKLFF
J: TRBJ1-4
D: .
V: TRBV5-6
size: .

DNA: TGTGCCAGCAGTTCCCACCGATCAGAGAGTAACTATGGCTACACCTTC
CDR3: CASSSHRSESNYGYTF
J: TRBJ1-2
D: .
V: TRBV28
size: .

DNA: TGTGCCAGCAGCTTGAGGTTTTGGGAGCGGGGGTTCACCGGGGAGCTGTTTTTT
CDR3: CASSLRFWERGFTGELFF
J: TRBJ2-2
D: TRBD2
V: TRBV5-6
size: .

DNA: TGTGCCAGCACCCAAAGGGGTAGCGAGCAGTACTTC
CDR3: CASTQRGSEQYF
J: TRBJ2-7
D: .
V: TRBV7-9
size: few

DNA: TGTGCCAGCAGTTTTGCCCCAGGGAATGAGCAGTTCTTC
CDR3: CASSFAPGNEQFF
J: TRBJ2-1
D: .
V: TRBV12-3/TRBV12-4
size: few